Many counts were recorded for the clone carrying this TCR beta chain. The target antigen is unknown. This record belongs to a study of T cells after yellow fever vaccination. Study-level information: Those fractions that held only low numbers of cells were prepared using the SMART-Seq v4 Ultra Low Input RNA kit. Whole-study results and caveats: It was a small share of clonotypes that appeared in both CD4 and CD8 compartments.

5'RACE template switching generated TCR cDNA, adding a universal primer site and UMIs. Each CDR3 protein is one row after TCRdb ran MiXCR on the 5' RACE reads. The sample carries roughly 79,000 distinct CDR3 sequences, more than 5.5% recorded once. The length of the CDR3 is 14 residues. V lost 3 bases and J 4 bases, leaving 12 bases between the germline ends. This specimen was CD8+ T cells sorted from PBMCs, taken roughly 10 days after the first yellow fever vaccination. The chain recombines TRBV12-3 or TRBV12-4 with TRBJ1-2; D perhaps matches TRBD1 (5 bases). The sequence was obtained from a man in his late teens or twenties who received the YFV17D yellow fever vaccine. CDR3: CASSFAGTIYGYTF. In DNA, the CDR3 is TGTGCCAGCAGTTTTGCAGGGACTATCTATGGCTACACCTTC.